The present entry profiles one TCR beta chain with its context. The antigen is not known. V dropped 6 bases and J dropped 0 bases, with 15 bases sitting between them. From germline, CDR1 is MNHEY and CDR2 SMNVEV (reference sequence). This CDR3 has 17 amino acids. This table comes from immunoSEQ multiplex PCR, and its TCRdb copy is limited to in-frame clones, with some not included. The sample yields about 160,000 clones, about 92% seen once. These data belong to a study of T cell responses to AZD1222 COVID-19 vaccine. Study results and caveats: Repertoire collection took place solely once the T cell response had peaked. The donors showed a predominance of white British ancestry and of females, with possible underestimation of clonal diversity.

This sample comprised peripheral blood, obtained 28 days after the second AZD1222 dose. The chain joins TRBV27 to TRBJ2-6; D remains unclear. This receptor was obtained from an adult who received the AZD1222 COVID-19 vaccine. The CDR3 protein is CASSPGLTYSGANVLTF. The CDR3 DNA follows: TGTGCCAGCAGCCCGGGCCTTACTTACTCTGGGGCCAACGTCCTGACTTTC.